This entry concerns a single T cell receptor beta chain. The authors sequenced patients whose flow cytometry had shown CD8+CD57+ cell expansion. The diagnosis in all patients was severe acquired aplastic anemia. Blood was sampled before the patients had received any therapy. This specimen comes from a study of CD8+CD57+ T cells in acquired aplastic anemia. Study-level information: Recorded DNA amounts for sorted CD4+ and CD8+ cells had an average of about 3 ug.

Both TCR beta VDJ combination and CDR3 sequence profiling were carried out. Genomic DNA was the template for this profiling. From the reads, TCRdb called clonotypes with MiXCR, one entry per CDR3 protein. Of 75,000 to 80,000 distinct CDR3 sequences listed, about 70% were seen once; the top ten hold around 80%. V lost 4 bases, J lost 3 bases, and 19 bases lay in between. Per germline, CDR1 SGHRS and CDR2 YFSETQ. CDR3 length equals 16 residues. The specimen was sorted CD4+, CD8+, or CD8+CD57+ T cells (not recorded which) from PBMCs. The receptor comes from a human donor with aplastic anemia. The chain recombines TRBV5-1 with TRBJ1-2; D remains unclear. As DNA, the CDR3 is TGCGCCAGCAGCGGTCAGTCGGTCACAAATGACTATGGCTACACCTTC. This translates into CASSGQSVTNDYGYTF. The full variable domain, in which reference TRBV5-1 and TRBJ1-2 provide the parts outside the CDR3, is KAGVTQTPRYLIKTRGQQVTLSCSPISGHRSVSWYQQTPGQGLQFLFEYFSETQRNKGNFPGRFSGRQFSNSRSEMNVSTLELGDSALYLCASSGQSVTNDYGYTFGSGTRLTVV.